This T cell receptor beta chain was sequenced for a study of graft-versus-host responses after intestinal transplantation. The overall study: Recipients were all induced with anti-thymocyte globulin, then given tacrolimus and steroids for 2 to 3 years.

V shed 5 bases and J shed 0 bases, with 7 bases lying between them. The CDR3 sequence is 14 residues long. CDR1 is SGHDN, CDR2 FVKESK, per germline. Comments on this clone: Its antigen is not known.

The protocol was immunoSEQ multiplex PCR, while the TCRdb copy is restricted to in-frame clones and leaves out a portion. The sample records about 99,000 clones, just under 95% being singletons. Regarding the study as a whole: Researchers found GvH clones in recipient marrow, and some showed up first in ileum or blood. Individuals who had graft-donor T cell macrochimerism had allografts that showed high graft-versus-host to host-versus-graft clonal ratios.

The material sequenced was unstimulated CD8+ T cells sorted from spleen or lymph node cells, taken before transplant. The V gene is TRBV14, the J gene TRBJ2-2; D remains ambiguous. This clonotype was obtained from a human donor who was the organ donor for an intestinal transplant. This chain's CDR3 is CASSLAANTGELFF. DNA for the CDR3: TGTGCCAGCAGCTTAGCAGCGAACACCGGGGAGCTGTTTTTT.